The present entry profiles one T cell receptor beta chain with its context. Its antigen is as yet unknown. The junction does not match germline at one end; this may be a read error. These data are taken from a study of breast tumors, draining lymph nodes, adjacent tissues. Overall study findings and caveats: Tumor repertoires ranked between lymph nodes and nontumor tissue in diversity, with V and J gene preferences. The lymph node origin of tumor T cells was framed as consistent with a hypothesis, not demonstrated. Findings are consistent with lymph node origin and intratumoral expansion of most tumor T cells.

The CDR3 is 17 residues long. Germline V gives CDR1 SGHRS, CDR2 YFSETQ. MiXCR was run by TCRdb on the multiplex PCR reads, yielding one entry per CDR3 protein. This table holds around 290,000 distinct CDR3 sequences, around 30% found once. Axillary draining lymph nodes of breast cancer patients supplied the node samples. This receptor was identified in a female donor with breast cancer. Some clones in this sample may be carry-over from other donors' samples. This sequence joins TRBV5-1 and TRBJ2-3; 7 bases are shared with TRBD2. What was sequenced was axillary lymph node tissue. In DNA, the CDR3 is TGCGCCGGCAGCCCGGGGGGTGGGTCTGCCCCCACAGATACGCAGTATTTT. Its protein is CAGSPGGGSAPTDTQYF.